The 27 T cell receptor beta chains reported below all come from one sample, sequenced in a study of cytomegalovirus exposure and HLA in healthy donors. PCR involved 60 Vbeta and 13 Jbeta primers. Sequencing was performed with immunoSEQ multiplex PCR; in TCRdb, only in-frame clones are kept and a portion is missing. This sample has roughly 120,000 clones, with about 76% found just once. The specimen was PBMCs. These receptors all come from a woman in her 40s in good health and CMV-seronegative.

This chain uses TRBV11-2 with TRBJ2-7; D is uncertain. The V end was cut by 0 bases, the J end by 5 bases, with 17 bases between. CDR3 length: 16 residues. Germline assignment: CDR1 SGHAT and CDR2 FQNNGV. For the CDR3, the DNA is TGTGCCAGCAGCTTAGATATCGGCGGAAACCTGAACGAGCAGTACTTC. This translates into CASSLDIGGNLNEQYF.

The chain employs TRBV2 and TRBJ1-2; perhaps TRBD1 as D (5 bases). The CDR3 sequence is 14 residues long. The germline CDR1 and CDR2 sequences are SNHLY and FYNNEI. Trimming removed 8 bases at V and 6 bases at J, with 19 bases between. The DNA of the CDR3 is TGTGCCAGCGAGGACCCCAGGACCAGGGATGGCTACACCTTC. This encodes CASEDPRTRDGYTF.

In its sample, this clone was seen a few times. V gene TRBV6-1 combines with J gene TRBJ1-1; a weak D match, TRBD1 (5 bases). The CDR3 is 13 amino acids. CDR1 and CDR2 (germline): MNHNS, SASEGT. Trimming shortened V by 6 bases and J by 1 base, and 9 bases separated the two germline ends. The CDR3 loop reads CASRVTANTEAFF. For the CDR3, the DNA is TGTGCCAGCAGAGTGACAGCGAACACTGAAGCTTTCTTT.

The chain has TRBV29-1 and TRBJ1-4, with 8 bases matching TRBD1. The CDR3 length is 13 residues. CDR1 and CDR2 (germline): SQVTM, ANQGSEA. With 3 bases clipped from V and 6 bases from J, the junction kept 3 bases outside the gene matches. DNA of the CDR3: TGCAGCGTTGAGCAGGGGGCGGATGAAAAACTGTTTTTT. It yields the protein CSVEQGADEKLFF.

A few counts support this clone. This chain joins TRBV6-4 and TRBJ2-3; 10 bases match TRBD2. With 3 bases clipped from V and 2 bases from J, the junction kept 5 bases outside the gene matches. The CDR3 extends over 16 amino acids. The germline gives CDR1 MRHNA, CDR2 SNTAGT. The CDR3 DNA reads as TGTGCCAGCAGTGAAGGTACTAGCGGGGCCACAGATACGCAGTATTTT. Residues: CASSEGTSGATDTQYF.

The chain recombines TRBV7-2 with TRBJ1-5, with 9 bases fitting TRBD1. This CDR3 has 16 amino acids. V was clipped by 5 bases and J by 2 bases; unmatched bases: 7. Germline V gene lookup returns CDR1 SGHTA and CDR2 FQGNSA. CDR3 sequence: CASSQTGGMGNQPQHF. DNA of the CDR3: TGTGCCAGCAGCCAAACAGGGGGCATGGGCAATCAGCCCCAGCATTTT.

The V gene is TRBV4-1, the J gene TRBJ1-4; no reliable D call. CDR3 size: 14 residues. CDR1 and CDR2 from the germline V gene are MGHRA and YSYEKL. The ends were cut back, 1 base at V and 4 bases at J, with 7 bases in the middle. The CDR3 reads CASSQASINEKLFF. Here the CDR3 DNA reads TGCGCCAGCAGCCAAGCCAGTATTAATGAAAAACTGTTTTTT.

This chain links TRBV29-1 with TRBJ2-2, with 9 positions matching TRBD2. The V and J ends lost 6 bases and 4 bases, in that order; junction bases with no gene match: 18. This CDR3 is built from 18 residues. Germline assignment: CDR1 SQVTM and CDR2 ANQGSEA. The CDR3 DNA is TGCAGCGTGCTAGTTTCAATGGGCGGGGGGGCCAGCACCGGGGAGCTGTTTTTT. It yields the protein CSVLVSMGGGASTGELFF.

The chain recombines TRBV18 with TRBJ2-7; TRBD1 matches 8 bases. V lost 4 bases, J lost 7 bases, and 9 bases stayed unmatched. Germline lookup yields CDR1 KGHSH and CDR2 LQKENI. The CDR3 totals 14 residues. In DNA, the CDR3 is TGTGCCAGCTCACTCTCCGGACAGGGAAGGGAGCAGTACTTC. Amino acid sequence: CASSLSGQGREQYF.

V gene TRBV4-1 combines with J gene TRBJ1-5; D ambiguous. Germline-derived CDR1 and CDR2 are MGHRA and YSYEKL. The germline V and J ends were trimmed by 1 base and 0 bases, with 7 bases remaining between them. There are 15 residues in the CDR3. CDR3: CASSQVGNSNQPQHF. Here the CDR3 DNA reads TGCGCCAGCAGCCAAGTCGGGAATAGCAATCAGCCCCAGCATTTT.

This clone was seen a handful of times. Other DNA sequences of this sample code for an identical CDR3. The rearrangement uses TRBV9 and TRBJ1-1; tentatively, D is TRBD1 (6 bases). This CDR3 is built from 13 residues. Germline CDR1 is SGDLS and CDR2 is YYNGEE. Trimming took off 4 bases at V and 1 base at J, with 8 bases between the two ends. CDR3 in amino acids: CASSTQGNTEAFF. Here the CDR3 DNA reads TGTGCCAGCAGCACACAGGGGAACACTGAAGCTTTCTTT. The full variable domain, rest sourced from reference TRBV9 and TRBJ1-1, is DSGVTQTPKHLITATGQRVTLRCSPRSGDLSVYWYQQSLDQGLQFLIQYYNGEERAKGNILERFSAQQFPDLHSELNLSSLELGDSALYFCASSTQGNTEAFFGQGTRLTVV.

The chain employs TRBV12-5 and TRBJ2-7; 7 positions agree with TRBD2. V was pared by 6 bases and J by 0 bases, with 8 bases of the junction left unmatched. The CDR3 has 15 residues. Germline V CDR1 and CDR2: LGHNT, FRNRAP. This CDR3 is CASGSRLARSYEQYF. CDR3 sequence (DNA): TGTGCTAGTGGCTCCCGACTAGCTCGCTCCTACGAGCAGTACTTC.

V usage is TRBV2 and J usage is TRBJ2-5; D is perhaps TRBD1 (5 bases). The J call may be mistaken, given a closer DNA end match to TRBJ2-7. In germline, CDR1 is SNHLY, CDR2 FYNNEI. The CDR3 has 13 residues. The DNA of the CDR3 is TGTGCCAGCAAGACAGAAACTACCTACGAGCAGTACTTC. It specifies CASKTETTYEQYF.

The chain employs TRBV5-1 and TRBJ1-2; no definite D call. This CDR3 is built from 14 residues. V lost 4 bases, J lost 8 bases, and 18 bases lay in between. Germline loops: CDR1 SGHRS, CDR2 YFSETQ. The CDR3 DNA reads as TGCGCCAGCAGCACCGCGGGCCAAAAAACGGGCTACACCTTC. It translates to CASSTAGQKTGYTF.

The J gene is TRBJ1-5, the V gene TRBV6-6; D is unclear. V gave up 0 bases and J gave up 7 bases, with 7 bases separating them. The CDR3 runs to 13 residues. CDR1 and CDR2 (germline): MNHNY, SVGAGI (reference sequence). The CDR3 protein is CASSYSNKQPQHF. The CDR3 nucleotides are TGTGCCAGCAGTTACTCCAACAAGCAGCCCCAGCATTTT.

The V and J genes are TRBV5-1 and TRBJ1-2, with 9 bases matching TRBD1. This CDR3 has 13 amino acids. Germline trimming cut 7 bases from V and 7 bases from J; bases unmatched to any gene: 8. Looked up from germline, CDR1 is SGHRS and CDR2 is YFSETQ. The CDR3 nucleotides are TGCGCCAGCGGCACCGGGACAGGGTTTGGCTACACCTTC. Protein product: CASGTGTGFGYTF.

This chain uses TRBV18 with TRBJ1-1; tentatively, D is TRBD1 (6 bases). The V end lost 0 bases, the J end lost 1 base, and 12 bases lay between the germline ends. The CDR3 length is 16 residues. Per germline, CDR1 KGHSH and CDR2 LQKENI. The DNA for the CDR3 is TGTGCCAGCTCACCACCGTTGGGGACACAGAACACTGAAGCTTTCTTT. This codes for CASSPPLGTQNTEAFF.

This chain connects TRBV5-1 to TRBJ1-4; TRBD1 aligns across 9 bases. The V segment lost 4 bases and the J segment 5 bases; nucleotides outside the gene matches: 12. The V gene's germline CDR1 is SGHRS and CDR2 YFSETQ. The CDR3 sequence is 17 residues long. For the CDR3, the DNA is TGCGCCAGCAGCCTACAGCTTGGACAGGGGACCAATGAAAAACTGTTTTTT. Amino acids: CASSLQLGQGTNEKLFF.

Concerning this clone: Compared with germline, one end of the junction differs, possibly owing to a read error. The chain employs TRBV7-9 and TRBJ2-1; possibly TRBD2 for D (5 bases). Germline values: CDR1 SEHNR, CDR2 FQNEAQ (reference sequence). The CDR3 is made up of 16 amino acids. CDR3 coding DNA: TGTTCCAGCAGCTTATCTCCTAGCATTTTGTACAATGAGCAGTTCTTC. This encodes CSSSLSPSILYNEQFF.

The chain joins TRBV5-4 to TRBJ2-4; D might be TRBD1 (5 bases). Germline V CDR1 and CDR2: SGHNT, YYREEE (reference sequence). Between the trimmed V and J ends, which lost 2 bases and 3 bases, there was a span of 9 bases. The length of the CDR3 is 14 residues. CDR3 nucleotides: TGTGCCAGCAGCTTCCAGGGCAACAAAAACATTCAGTACTTC. This gives the protein CASSFQGNKNIQYF.

The rearrangement joins TRBV7-3 to TRBJ2-1, with 9 bases aligning to TRBD2. V was clipped by 2 bases and J by 9 bases; unmatched bases: 14. The germline V gene has CDR1 SGHTA and CDR2 FQGTGA. This CDR3 has 17 amino acids. The CDR3 bases are TGTGCCAGCAGCTTAGGGGCTAGCGGGACTTTGGGATTTGAGCAGTTCTTC. This translates into CASSLGASGTLGFEQFF.

The J gene is TRBJ2-2, the V gene TRBV9; the match to TRBD1 covers 9 bases. The CDR3 has 16 amino acids. J was trimmed by 5 bases and V by 4 bases; bases with no gene match: 9. Germline V gene lookup returns CDR1 SGDLS and CDR2 YYNGEE. CDR3 in amino acids: CASSRIQGALTGELFF. The CDR3 coding sequence is TGTGCCAGCAGCCGGATACAGGGGGCGCTGACCGGGGAGCTGTTTTTT.

This clone was counted between two and nine times. V and J are TRBV6-6 and TRBJ1-4; D remains unclear. Germline V gene sequence: CDR1 MNHNY, CDR2 SVGAGI (reference sequence). V was cut by 4 bases and J by 3 bases, with 12 bases left in between. This CDR3 is built from 15 residues. The CDR3 DNA is TGTGCCAGCAGTTCTATTGGAGTACCTAATGAAAAACTGTTTTTT. Its translation is CASSSIGVPNEKLFF.

V and J are TRBV18 and TRBJ2-2, with D unresolved. The CDR3 is 14 residues long. CDR1 KGHSH and CDR2 LQKENI come from the germline V gene. Between the trimmed V and J ends, which lost 2 bases and 7 bases, there was a span of 11 bases. The CDR3 region is CASSPTRVGGELFF. In nucleotides, the CDR3 is TGTGCCAGCTCACCAACACGGGTCGGCGGGGAGCTGTTTTTT. Drawing the rest from reference TRBV18 and TRBJ2-2, the complete variable domain is NAGVMQNPRHLVRRRGQEARLRCSPMKGHSHVYWYRQLPEEGLKFMVYLQKENIIDESGMPKERFSAEFPKEGPSILRIQQVVRGDSAAYFCASSPTRVGGELFFGEGSRLTVL.

This sequence joins TRBV4-3 and TRBJ2-1, with 10 bases identical to TRBD1. This CDR3 contains 15 residues. From germline, CDR1 is LGHNA and CDR2 YSLEER. Trimming removed 4 bases from V and 4 bases from J; junction bases left unmatched: 4. The CDR3 nucleotides are TGCGCCAGCAGCCGAGACAGGGGGCTATACAATGAGCAGTTCTTC. It encodes CASSRDRGLYNEQFF.

This clone has only a few counts. The rearrangement joins TRBV7-9 to TRBJ1-2; weak D call: TRBD1 (5 bases). Per the germline V gene, CDR1 is SEHNR and CDR2 is FQNEAQ (reference sequence). V shed 2 bases and J shed 4 bases, with 11 bases lying between them. The CDR3 loop spans 14 amino acids. CDR3 sequence (DNA): TGTGCCAGCAGCTTATCGGACAACGCCTATGGCTACACCTTC. Protein sequence: CASSLSDNAYGYTF.

The chain carries TRBV30 and TRBJ1-2; D call uncertain. This CDR3 spans 12 amino acids. V was shortened by 5 bases and J by 3 bases, with 10 bases between the two germline ends. The germline CDR1 and CDR2 sequences are GTSNPN and SVGIG (reference sequence). The CDR3, as DNA: TGTGCCTGGGAGGGCGAGCACTATGGCTACACCTTC. This codes for CAWEGEHYGYTF. Full variable domain (missing parts from reference TRBV30 and TRBJ1-2): SQTIHQWPATLVQPVGSPLSLECTVEGTSNPNLYWYRQAAGRGLQLLFYSVGIGQISSEVPQNLSASRPQDRQFILSSKKLLLSDSGFYLCAWEGEHYGYTFGSGTRLTVV.